This entry features one T cell receptor beta chain sequence. This CDR3 is built from 14 residues. Trimming removed 5 bases from V and 3 bases from J, with 13 bases in between. Germline V gene lookup returns CDR1 SGHNT and CDR2 YENEEA. A 200 ng quantity of DNA, roughly 30,000 T cell genomes, went into the sorted-subset replicate PCRs. The method was immunoSEQ multiplex PCR; TCRdb's version includes in-frame clones alone and lacks a portion of them. The profile covers about 2.1 million clones, with around 95% appearing a single time and 1.5% to 2% taken by the ten largest. This record comes from a study of shared clonotypes between healthy human individuals. Positively selected for CCR7, the CD45RO-negative cells used as naive CD8 cells excluded terminally differentiated effector memory CD45RA+ cells. Only Caucasian adults living in Nashville, Tennessee served as donors.

The sequencing input was naive CD8+ T cells from PBMCs. This chain joins TRBV11-3 and TRBJ1-1, with D possibly TRBD1 on 6 matching bases. The receptor was derived from a man younger than 35 in good health. Some clones in this sample may be carry-over from other donors' samples. In nucleotides, the CDR3 is TGTGCCAGCAGCCTCAACAGGGACCACACTGAAGCTTTCTTT. Translating gives CASSLNRDHTEAFF.